The 11 T cell receptor beta chains listed next were all sequenced from one sample in a study of T cell responses to AZD1222 COVID-19 vaccine. Libraries were prepared by immunoSEQ multiplex PCR; TCRdb keeps only in-frame clonotypes and omits some of them. The data contain tens of thousands of clones, 80% of them singletons. Sequenced here: peripheral blood, sampled 28 days after the second AZD1222 dose. Receptor source: an adult who received the AZD1222 COVID-19 vaccine.

The rearrangement uses TRBV18 and TRBJ2-5; 7 bases agree with TRBD1. Germline CDR1 and CDR2: KGHSH and LQKENI. J was trimmed by 14 bases and V by 0 bases; bases with no gene match: 9. The CDR3 extends over 13 amino acids. CDR3 coding DNA: TGTGCCAGCTCACCACCGGGACAGCCTTATGTATACTTC. Translating gives CASSPPGQPYVYF.

In its sample, this clone was seen a few times. This rearrangement joins TRBV10-2 to TRBJ1-6; 7 bases line up with TRBD1. Trimming removed 6 bases from V and 7 bases from J; junction bases left unmatched: 6. CDR1 and CDR2 (germline): WSHSY, SAAADI. The CDR3 length is 14 residues. For the CDR3, the DNA is TGCGCCAGCAGGATAGGGACAGCAAATTCACCCCTCCACTTT. Protein product: CASRIGTANSPLHF.

The gene calls are TRBV28 and TRBJ2-3, with a weak D call TRBD2 (6 bases). Germline CDR1 is MDHEN and CDR2 is SYDVKM. Trimming removed 3 bases at V and 8 bases at J, with 24 bases between. This CDR3 has 17 residues. As DNA, the CDR3 is TGTGCCAGCAGTTTCTTCGCGACTAGAAGACGAGGGGTTACGCAGTATTTT. Protein: CASSFFATRRRGVTQYF.

This chain uses TRBV5-1 with TRBJ1-1; D gene unclear. Trimming removed 0 bases at V and 0 bases at J, with 6 bases between. The CDR3 extends over 14 amino acids. Germline values: CDR1 SGHRS, CDR2 YFSETQ. For the CDR3, the DNA is TGCGCCAGCAGCTTGGGCGGGGTGAACACTGAAGCTTTCTTT. Translation: CASSLGGVNTEAFF.

The gene calls are TRBV6-2 or TRBV6-3 and TRBJ2-1; 13 bases are shared with TRBD2. Germline loops: CDR1 MNHEY, CDR2 SVGEGT. J was trimmed by 4 bases and V by 0 bases; bases with no gene match: 0. CDR3 length equals 16 residues. The CDR3, as DNA: TGTGCCAGCAGTTACTCGACTAGCGGGGGGTACAATGAGCAGTTCTTC. Its translation is CASSYSTSGGYNEQFF.

V usage is TRBV4-3 and J usage is TRBJ2-1; tentatively, D is TRBD2 (6 bases). The CDR3 spans 15 residues. Trimming stripped 1 base from V and 6 bases from J, with 13 bases between. Germline V CDR1 and CDR2: LGHNA, YSLEER. CDR3 sequence reads: CASSQAWAGRNEQFF. DNA of the CDR3: TGCGCCAGCAGCCAAGCATGGGCGGGGCGCAATGAGCAGTTCTTC.

The V call is TRBV5-6, the J call TRBJ1-2; 9 bases agree with TRBD1. The CDR3 spans 14 residues. CDR1 and CDR2 (germline): SGHDT, YYEEEE. Germline trimming cut 3 bases from V and 7 bases from J; bases unmatched to any gene: 7. CDR3 nucleotide sequence: TGTGCCAGCAGCTGGACAGGGGACTCCGCTGGCTACACCTTC. Encoded protein: CASSWTGDSAGYTF.

The J gene is TRBJ1-2, the V gene TRBV29-1, with TRBD1 as a possible D gene (6 bases). The CDR3 runs to 14 residues. Per the germline V gene, CDR1 is SQVTM and CDR2 is ANQGSEA. V shed 6 bases and J shed 3 bases, with 17 bases lying between them. CDR3 loop: CSVGPTGFDYGYTF. The CDR3 DNA follows: TGCAGCGTGGGCCCAACAGGGTTTGACTATGGCTACACCTTC.

This rearrangement joins TRBV4-3 to TRBJ1-3; no clear D gene. V dropped 0 bases and J dropped 9 bases, with 15 bases sitting between them. The germline CDR1 and CDR2 sequences are LGHNA and YSLEER. The CDR3 runs to 15 residues. CDR3 loop: CASSQDPGQESTIYF. CDR3 sequence (DNA): TGCGCCAGCAGCCAAGACCCCGGCCAGGAAAGCACCATATATTTT.

This clone has just a few counts. J is TRBJ2-3 and V is TRBV19, with D perhaps matching TRBD2 (5 bases). Trimming shortened V by 0 bases and J by 6 bases, and 19 bases separated the two germline ends. This CDR3 is 17 amino acids long. Germline V CDR1 and CDR2: LNHDA, SQIVND (reference sequence). The CDR3 sequence: CASSIDLPAAAMDTQYF. CDR3 in DNA: TGTGCCAGTAGTATAGATCTTCCAGCGGCCGCGATGGATACGCAGTATTTT.

The chain carries TRBV19 and TRBJ2-1, with 10 bases that match TRBD2. The CDR3 totals 16 residues. CDR1 is LNHDA, CDR2 SQIVND, per germline (reference sequence). The J segment lost 2 bases and the V segment lost 7 bases, leaving 8 bases of the junction unmatched. This CDR3 is CASTPLAGSPYNEQFF. The CDR3, as DNA: TGTGCCAGTACCCCACTAGCGGGGAGTCCCTACAATGAGCAGTTCTTC.